This T cell receptor beta chain was obtained from a study of blood T cell repertoires in COVID-19. The CDR3 totals 15 residues. Germline loops: CDR1 MGHRA, CDR2 YSYEKL. Trimming cost V 1 base and J 5 bases; bases outside gene matches: 5. Assay used: immunoSEQ multiplex PCR; TCRdb lists only in-frame clones, some missing. The sample includes a few hundred thousand clones, approximately 90% of them seen just once. Sequenced sample: PBMCs or T cells enriched from blood (not recorded which). The sequence was obtained from a woman under 30 in a cohort exposed to, infected with or recovered from COVID-19 (not recorded which). This rearrangement joins TRBV4-1 to TRBJ2-7, with 10 bases lining up with TRBD1. As DNA, the CDR3 is TGCGCCAGCAGCCAAGTGGGGACAGGGGTACACGAGCAGTACTTC. Residues: CASSQVGTGVHEQYF.